The rows below give T cell receptor beta chains drawn from one sample of a study of T cells after yellow fever vaccination. TCRdb re-called the 5' RACE reads with MiXCR, one entry per CDR3 protein. The table has about 400,000 distinct CDR3 sequences, 6.2% seen once; the top ten hold approximately 16%. Sequencing used PBMCs, obtained 5 days after the yellow fever booster vaccination. Receptor source: a young man who received the YFV17D yellow fever vaccine. Each CDR3 is given with its conserved first and last residue. D genes are given only for firm matches. Only some rows state a clone size, as once, few, many or a class for expanded clones.

>-|TRBJ1-1|-|TRBV18|15
TGTGCCAGCTCACCACCAGGGGGGCCGGGCACTGAAGCTTTCTTT
CASSPPGGPGTEAFF
>-|TRBJ1-5|many|TRBV4-3|16
TGCGCCAGCAGCCAAACTCTCACAATAGGCAATCAGCCCCAGCATTTT
CASSQTLTIGNQPQHF
>TRBD1|TRBJ2-5|many|TRBV7-2|15
TGTGCCAGCAGCACGGACAGGGTAGGACAAGAGACCCAGTACTTC
CASSTDRVGQETQYF
>TRBD2|TRBJ2-7|-|TRBV4-3|15
TGCGCCAGCAGTCAAACTAGCGGGGGTTCCTACGAGCAGTACTTC
CASSQTSGGSYEQYF
>TRBD2|TRBJ2-1|many|TRBV7-8|19
TGTGCCAGCAGCTCCAGAACCGCACTAGCGGCCCAAGGGGGGGGTGAGCAGTTCTTC
CASSSRTALAAQGGGEQFF
>-|TRBJ2-1|-|TRBV2|18
TGTGCCTTCTGTTTAGGACAGAAGAGGGAGAGCTCCTACAATGAGCAGTTCTTC
CAFCLGQKRESSYNEQFF
>-|TRBJ1-2|-|TRBV30|15
TGTGCCTGGAGGCCGAGGGGCTCAGATTCCTATGGCTACACCTTC
CAWRPRGSDSYGYTF
>TRBD2|TRBJ2-1|-|TRBV4-2|15
TGTGCCAGCAGTCAAACTAGCGGGATGAACAATGAGCAGTTCTTC
CASSQTSGMNNEQFF
>-|TRBJ2-6|many|TRBV12-3/TRBV12-4|16
TGTGCCAGCAGTTTCCTGGCGGGCTCTGGGGCCAACGTCCTGACTTTC
CASSFLAGSGANVLTF
>-|TRBJ2-2|few|TRBV19|15
TGTGCCAGTAGCCCGACTGGGATTGGCACCGGGGAGCTGTTTTTT
CASSPTGIGTGELFF
>-|TRBJ2-7|few|TRBV29-1|12
TGCAGCGTTAGGCCCGGCATCTACGAGCAGTACTTC
CSVRPGIYEQYF
>-|TRBJ2-3|many|TRBV20-1|14
TGCAGTGCTAGAGATCTTGCGTACACAGATACGCAGTATTTT
CSARDLAYTDTQYF
>-|TRBJ1-1|few|TRBV7-8|14
TGTGCCAGCAGCTTACGGGAAGGGTACACTGAAGCTTTCTTT
CASSLREGYTEAFF
>-|TRBJ2-4|-|TRBV18|13
TGTGCCAGCTCAAGGACCGTTTCAAACATTCAGTACTTC
CASSRTVSNIQYF
>-|TRBJ2-1|-|TRBV5-1|15
TGCGCCAGCAGTTCCCCGAGGAACACCCCCAATGAGCAGTTCTTC
CASSSPRNTPNEQFF
>-|TRBJ2-7|many|TRBV29-1|13
TGCAGCGTTGCCAGGCAGGGAGGTTACGAGCAGTACTTC
CSVARQGGYEQYF
>-|TRBJ2-3|-|TRBV3-1|16
TGTGCCAGCAGCTTACGCTCCACACCTAGCACAGATACGCAGTATTTT
CASSLRSTPSTDTQYF
>-|TRBJ2-7|-|TRBV20-1|12
TGCAGCAAGCCCGGGACAAACCACGAGCAGTACTTC
CSKPGTNHEQYF
>-|TRBJ2-1|many|TRBV27|13
TGTGCCAGCGGACGAACGGTGAGGGGAAAGCAGTTCTTC
CASGRTVRGKQFF
>TRBD1|TRBJ2-7|-|TRBV13|13
TGTGCCAGCAGCCCCGGACAGGCCCACGAGCAGTACTTC
CASSPGQAHEQYF
>-|TRBJ2-3|-|TRBV10-1|18
TGCGCCAGCAGTTCTTCCCTAGCAGGCGGAGGGGGCTCAGATACGCAGTATTTT
CASSSSLAGGGGSDTQYF
>TRBD2|TRBJ2-1|few|TRBV3-1|16
TGTGCCAGCAGCCCCATGACTAGCGGGAGCTACAATGAGCAGTTCTTC
CASSPMTSGSYNEQFF
>-|TRBJ2-7|few|TRBV5-6|15
TGTGCCAGCAGCTTGAGAGGTTCAAGCTCCTACGAGCAGTACTTC
CASSLRGSSSYEQYF
>-|TRBJ2-7|many|TRBV7-9|12
TGTGCCAGCAGCTTAGCGGTTCGCGAGCAGTACTTC
CASSLAVREQYF
>-|TRBJ2-5|many|TRBV12-3/TRBV12-4|13
TGTGCCAGCAGTCCGGGACGGAAAGAGACCCAGTACTTC
CASSPGRKETQYF
>-|TRBJ2-2|many|TRBV4-3|19
TGCGCCAGCAGCCAAGAATTCGTGTCCCCGGGACGGGGCACCGGGGAGCTGTTTTTT
CASSQEFVSPGRGTGELFF
>TRBD2|TRBJ2-7|-|TRBV11-3|15
TGTGCCAGCAGCTTGGAGCGGGAGGGCCTCTACGAGCAGTACTTC
CASSLEREGLYEQYF
>-|TRBJ2-3|-|TRBV9|16
TGTGCCAGCAGCGTAGAGCTGGCAAGTAGCACAGATACGCAGTATTTT
CASSVELASSTDTQYF
>TRBD1|TRBJ2-1|-|TRBV3-1|15
TGTGCCAGCAGCCCTACTGGACAGGGTGGGAATGAGCAGTTCTTC
CASSPTGQGGNEQFF
>-|TRBJ2-5|-|TRBV5-5|13
TGTGCCAGCAACCTCGACCCCTTGGGGACCCAGTACTTC
CASNLDPLGTQYF
>-|TRBJ2-2|many|TRBV7-9|13
TGTGCCAGCAGCCCCTCTTTCGGCGGGGAGCTGTTTTTT
CASSPSFGGELFF
>TRBD1|TRBJ2-2|few|TRBV7-6|15
TGTGCCAGCAGACGGGACAGGGGGGGGACCGGGGAGCTGTTTTTT
CASRRDRGGTGELFF
>-|TRBJ1-2|-|TRBV19|13
TGTGCCAGTACAACTCCCTGGGGCTATGGCTACACCTTC
CASTTPWGYGYTF
>TRBD2|TRBJ2-3|-|TRBV5-4|17
TGTGCCAGCAGCCTTCCTACTAGCGGGAGGGACACAGATACGCAGTATTTT
CASSLPTSGRDTDTQYF
>TRBD2|TRBJ2-1|many|TRBV27|16
TGTGCCAGCAGTAGGAACCGGGAGGGCTCCTACAATGAGCAGTTCTTC
CASSRNREGSYNEQFF
>TRBD2|TRBJ2-3|few|TRBV20-1|17
TGCAGTGCTAGAGGGGCCCAACTAGCGGGAGGCCGAAATACGCAGTATTTT
CSARGAQLAGGRNTQYF
>TRBD1|TRBJ2-5|-|TRBV7-2|14
TGTGCCAGCAGCGGCCGACAGGGATGGGAGACCCAGTACTTC
CASSGRQGWETQYF
>TRBD1|TRBJ2-5|few|TRBV12-3/TRBV12-4|16
TGTGCCAGCAGTTTCGTGACAGGGCGACGTTGGGAGACCCAGTACTTC
CASSFVTGRRWETQYF
>TRBD2|TRBJ2-3|few|TRBV7-3|16
TGTGCCAGCAGCTCCCCTAGCGGTCCTAGCACAGATACGCAGTATTTT
CASSSPSGPSTDTQYF
>TRBD2|TRBJ2-7|-|TRBV18|17
TGTGCCAGCTCACCATTTCTAGCGGGAGGTGGCTCCTACGAGCAGTACTTC
CASSPFLAGGGSYEQYF
>TRBD2|TRBJ2-1|-|TRBV9|19
TGTGCCAGCAGCGTTACTAGCGGGAGGGCCCTAGGGATGTACAATGAGCAGTTCTTC
CASSVTSGRALGMYNEQFF
>TRBD1|TRBJ2-7|many|TRBV30|17
TGTGCCTGGAGTGTACTTCGGGGGACAGGGGATTCCTACGAGCAGTACTTC
CAWSVLRGTGDSYEQYF
>-|TRBJ2-3|few|TRBV29-1|10
TGCAGCGTCCCCCTGGATACGCAGTATTTT
CSVPLDTQYF
>-|TRBJ2-6|few|TRBV4-3|16
TGCGCCAGCAGCCTCGTGAGGCCCTCTGGGGCCAACGTCCTGACTTTC
CASSLVRPSGANVLTF
>-|TRBJ2-3|-|TRBV6-7|15
TGTGCTAGACGGTACAGGGTTCGGAGCACAGATACGCAGTATTTT
CARRYRVRSTDTQYF
>TRBD1|TRBJ2-5|many|TRBV30|15
TGTGCCTGGAGTGTAGGGCAGGGGGTCCAAGAGACCCAGTACTTC
CAWSVGQGVQETQYF
>-|TRBJ1-6|few|TRBV28|15
TGTGCCAGCCGAATACAGGGCGGGTATAATTCACCCCTCCACTTT
CASRIQGGYNSPLHF